The rows below give T cell receptor beta chains drawn from one sample of a study of blood T cell repertoires in COVID-19. The repertoire was sequenced with immunoSEQ multiplex PCR; TCRdb's copy has only in-frame clones and lacks some. The sample has some 260,000 clones, 88% seen once. The sequenced material came from peripheral blood. The origin of the receptors is a man of 80 years or more with acute or convalescent COVID-19. Both conserved end residues are part of each CDR3. The D gene is left open where the match is weak. Not every row has a clone size; where given, it reads once, few, many or a size class.

CDR3 protein,CDR3 DNA,D gene,clone size,J gene,V gene
CATSRLGTGGGYTF,TGTGCCACCAGCAGGCTAGGGACAGGGGGGGGCTACACCTTC,TRBD1,NA,TRBJ1-2,TRBV15
CASSYDRDRGYEQYF,TGTGCCAGCAGTTACGACCGGGACAGAGGCTACGAGCAGTACTTC,TRBD1,NA,TRBJ2-7,TRBV6-5
CATSRDGDNSYQPQHF,TGTGCCACCAGCAGAGATGGGGACAACTCCTATCAGCCCCAGCATTTT,NA,NA,TRBJ1-5,TRBV15
CASGREGGSNKETQYF,TGTGCCAGCGGAAGAGAAGGCGGGAGTAACAAGGAGACCCAGTACTTC,TRBD2,NA,TRBJ2-5,TRBV7-2
CASSYTGRTDTQYF,TGTGCCAGCAGCTACACGGGGAGAACAGATACGCAGTATTTT,NA,NA,TRBJ2-3,TRBV2
CASSQGRVLDTQYF,TGTGCCAGCAGCCAAGGGAGAGTGCTAGATACGCAGTATTTT,NA,NA,TRBJ2-3,TRBV3-1/TRBV3-2
CASSRGLAGPTGELFF,TGTGCCAGCAGCCGGGGACTAGCGGGTCCAACCGGGGAGCTGTTTTTT,TRBD2,NA,TRBJ2-2,TRBV14
CASSLGGTSPYEQYF,TGTGCCAGCAGCTTAGGAGGGACTTCGCCTTACGAGCAGTACTTC,NA,NA,TRBJ2-7,TRBV7-2
CASSLGRDRFHEQYF,TGTGCCAGCAGCTTAGGGCGGGACAGGTTCCACGAGCAGTACTTC,TRBD1,few,TRBJ2-7,TRBV7-2
CASTSDREGSEAFF,TGTGCCAGTACCTCGGACAGGGAAGGTAGTGAAGCTTTCTTT,TRBD1,NA,TRBJ1-1,TRBV19
CASGSTSGGVNFF,TGTGCTAGTGGTTCCACTAGCGGGGGGGTGAATTTCTTC,TRBD2,NA,TRBJ2-1,TRBV12-5
CASSKGLAGGAGELFF,TGTGCCAGCAGCAAAGGACTAGCGGGAGGGGCCGGGGAGCTGTTTTTT,TRBD2,NA,TRBJ2-2,TRBV11-3
CASSYRTVETQYF,TGTGCCAGCAGTTACAGAACAGTTGAGACTCAGTACTTC,NA,NA,TRBJ2-4,TRBV6-2/TRBV6-3
CASSSRDPRTVAEAFF,TGTGCCAGCAGCTCTAGAGACCCACGTACGGTCGCTGAAGCTTTCTTT,NA,NA,TRBJ1-1,TRBV7-9
CASNPQGPANTGELFF,TGTGCCAGCAACCCCCAGGGCCCCGCGAACACCGGGGAGCTGTTTTTT,NA,NA,TRBJ2-2,TRBV7-9
CASSQEAGVVSYEQYF,TGCGCCAGCAGCCAAGAGGCGGGGGTCGTCTCCTACGAGCAGTACTTC,TRBD2,NA,TRBJ2-7,TRBV4-1
CASSRRTGLNTGELFF,TGTGCCAGCAGCCGCAGGACAGGGCTGAACACCGGGGAGCTGTTTTTT,TRBD1,once,TRBJ2-2,TRBV11-3
CASSVAQGQAGGPGEQFF,TGTGCCAGCAGCGTAGCCCAAGGTCAAGCGGGAGGGCCGGGCGAGCAGTTCTTC,TRBD2,once,TRBJ2-1,TRBV9
CASSFGRGEKLFF,TGTGCCAGCAGTTTCGGTAGAGGTGAAAAACTGTTTTTT,NA,NA,TRBJ1-4,TRBV28
CASSLMGGFETQYF,TGTGCCAGCAGCTTAATGGGCGGGTTTGAGACCCAGTACTTC,NA,NA,TRBJ2-5,TRBV7-2
CASRSQGVYGYTF,TGTGCCAGCAGATCACAGGGAGTCTATGGCTACACCTTC,NA,NA,TRBJ1-2,TRBV12-3/TRBV12-4
CASSLAGTGIMNTEAFF,TGTGCCAGCAGCTTAGCAGGGACAGGGATCATGAACACTGAAGCTTTCTTT,TRBD1,NA,TRBJ1-1,TRBV13
CASSSPRDRGDPLDNEQFF,TGTGCCAGCAGCTCGCCCAGGGACAGGGGGGATCCTCTCGACAATGAGCAGTTCTTC,TRBD1,NA,TRBJ2-1,TRBV11-3
CASSQDRSETQYF,TGCGCCAGCAGCCAAGATCGTTCAGAGACCCAGTACTTC,NA,once,TRBJ2-5,TRBV4-1
CASSVEGMNTEAFF,TGTGCCAGCAGCGTAGAGGGGATGAACACTGAAGCTTTCTTT,NA,NA,TRBJ1-1,TRBV9
CASSANRGGYNEQFF,TGTGCCAGCAGCGCAAACAGGGGAGGATACAATGAGCAGTTCTTC,NA,NA,TRBJ2-1,TRBV2
CASSLPGQGYYGYTF,TGTGCCAGCAGTTTGCCGGGACAAGGATACTATGGCTACACCTTC,NA,NA,TRBJ1-2,TRBV6-2/TRBV6-3
CASSDRAGNQPQHF,TGTGCCAGCAGTGACAGGGCGGGCAATCAGCCCCAGCATTTT,NA,NA,TRBJ1-5,TRBV2
CASSSEGQGDYGYTF,TGTGCCAGCAGCTCAGAAGGACAGGGGGACTATGGCTACACCTTC,TRBD1,few,TRBJ1-2,TRBV7-2
CASSRLRRGTDTQYF,TGTGCCAGCAGCCGGCTCAGGCGGGGAACAGATACGCAGTATTTT,NA,NA,TRBJ2-3,TRBV3-1/TRBV3-2
CASRWDSDFSREAFF,TGTGCCAGTAGATGGGACAGCGACTTTTCCCGAGAAGCTTTCTTT,TRBD1,NA,TRBJ1-1,TRBV19
CASSDPGGTRRTGELFF,TGTGCCAGCAGTGACCCTGGGGGGACTAGGAGGACCGGGGAGCTGTTTTTT,TRBD2,NA,TRBJ2-2,TRBV6-1
CASLTGGRTEAFF,TGTGCCAGCCTCACAGGGGGAAGGACTGAAGCTTTCTTT,TRBD1,once,TRBJ1-1,TRBV12-3/TRBV12-4
CASSGSPTGNEQYF,TGTGCCAGCAGCGGTTCCCCGACAGGAAACGAGCAGTACTTC,NA,NA,TRBJ2-7,TRBV5-4
CASSPPGLLNTGELFF,TGTGCCAGCTCACCACCGGGACTTCTGAACACCGGGGAGCTGTTTTTT,NA,NA,TRBJ2-2,TRBV18
CASSLGTGTFYGYTF,TGTGCCAGCAGCTTAGGAACAGGAACTTTCTATGGCTACACCTTC,NA,NA,TRBJ1-2,TRBV7-6
CASSGRGGLKTQYF,TGTGCCAGTAGTGGGCGGGGGGGCTTGAAGACCCAGTACTTC,TRBD2,NA,TRBJ2-5,TRBV19
CASSTSSGYEQYF,TGTGCCAGTAGTACCTCTAGCGGATACGAGCAGTACTTC,TRBD2,NA,TRBJ2-7,TRBV19
CASSLLGGRARETQYF,TGTGCCAGCAGTTTATTGGGCGGGAGGGCCCGGGAGACCCAGTACTTC,TRBD2,NA,TRBJ2-5,TRBV28
CASSPATGGNNSPLHF,TGTGCCAGCTCACCCGCGACAGGGGGAAATAATTCACCCCTCCACTTT,TRBD1,NA,TRBJ1-6,TRBV18
CATLDRGRNTQYF,TGTGCCACCCTCGACAGGGGGAGAAATACGCAGTATTTT,TRBD1,NA,TRBJ2-3,TRBV28